This T cell receptor (beta chain) was sequenced during a study of tumor and adjacent non-tumor tissue in lung cancer. Looking at the study overall: Aged about 31 to 76 years, patients included under 13 men and 4 to 6 women with stage I to III disease. Samples averaged about 3.8 million productive TCRbeta reads each.

This clonotype is deemed large (0.1 to 1%). Its specificity is unknown. CDR1 and CDR2 (germline): SGHAT, FQNNGV. The CDR3 extends over 14 amino acids. V lost 1 base, J lost 1 base, and 4 bases lay in between. The template was RNA from unsorted bulk tissue. A modified ARM-PCR protocol with three rounds of nested PCR amplified TCRbeta. TCRdb fed the multiplex PCR reads into MiXCR, producing one record per CDR3 protein. The sample has 90,000 or so distinct CDR3 sequences, roughly 62% seen once. Study-level points and caveats: Tumor repertoires had a smaller top 100 clone share than normal lung. Tumor tissue had significantly higher TCR diversity than normal lung.

The clonotype was recovered from a man between 65 and 85 years old with non-small cell lung cancer. The sequenced sample consisted of lung tumor tissue. This chain links TRBV11-2 with TRBJ2-2; D not certain. Written as DNA, the CDR3 is TGTGCCAGCAGCTTAGGCGGGAACACCGGGGAGCTGTTTTTT. Residues: CASSLGGNTGELFF. The full variable domain, in which reference TRBV11-2 and TRBJ2-2 provide the parts outside the CDR3, is EAGVAQSPRYKIIEKRQSVAFWCNPISGHATLYWYQQILGQGPKLLIQFQNNGVVDDSQLPKDRFSAERLKGVDSTLKIQPAKLEDSAVYLCASSLGGNTGELFFGEGSRLTVL.